This T cell receptor (beta chain) stems from a study of blood T cell repertoires in COVID-19. Study background: Sites across the United States, Italy and Spain contributed samples from acute and convalescent COVID-19. Sources were T cells, B-cell-depleted T cells, or PBMCs; the material itself was cDNA or gDNA.

Original analysis: Reference gene primer amplification gave estimated nucleated cell counts. The assay was immunoSEQ multiplex PCR, and TCRdb's table has in-frame clones only and misses some. The D gene and trimming were derived from the DNA, and the V and J assignments and clone size from that table. The table has tens of thousands of clones, 86% seen once. This CDR3 is built from 16 residues. Germline CDR1 SGHNT, CDR2 YYREEE (reference sequence). Trimming took 4 bases from V and 2 from J; bases not matched to a gene: 10. The source of this sequence is a woman older than 75 with acute or convalescent COVID-19. This chain uses TRBV5-4 with TRBJ2-3; 7 bases are a match to TRBD2. The sample consisted of peripheral blood. CDR3 in amino acids: CASSRGAGVNTDTQYF. CDR3 nucleotide sequence: TGTGCCAGCAGCCGCGGCGCGGGGGTCAACACAGATACGCAGTATTTT.